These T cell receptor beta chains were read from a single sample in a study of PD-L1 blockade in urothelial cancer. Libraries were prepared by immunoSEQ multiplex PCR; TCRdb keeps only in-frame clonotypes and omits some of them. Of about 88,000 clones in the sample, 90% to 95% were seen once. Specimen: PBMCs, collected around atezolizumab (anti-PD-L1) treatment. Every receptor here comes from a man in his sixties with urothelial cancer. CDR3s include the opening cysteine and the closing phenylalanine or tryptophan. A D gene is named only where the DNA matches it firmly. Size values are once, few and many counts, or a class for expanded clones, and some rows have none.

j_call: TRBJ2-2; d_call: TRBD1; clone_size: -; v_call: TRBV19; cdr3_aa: CASSPWDRGTGELFF; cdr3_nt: TGTGCCAGTAGTCCTTGGGACAGGGGGACCGGGGAGCTGTTTTTT
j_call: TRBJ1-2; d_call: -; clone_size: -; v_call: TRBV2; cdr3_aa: CASIEGQTYGYTF; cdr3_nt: TGTGCCAGCATCGAAGGACAGACCTATGGCTACACCTTC
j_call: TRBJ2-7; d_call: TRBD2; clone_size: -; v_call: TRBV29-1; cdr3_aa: CSAGEGLNYEQYF; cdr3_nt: TGCAGCGCCGGGGAGGGCCTAAACTACGAGCAGTACTTC
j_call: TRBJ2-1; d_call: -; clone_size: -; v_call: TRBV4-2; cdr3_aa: CASSQSEQIYNEQFF; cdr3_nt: TGTGCCAGCAGCCAATCGGAACAGATCTACAATGAGCAGTTCTTC
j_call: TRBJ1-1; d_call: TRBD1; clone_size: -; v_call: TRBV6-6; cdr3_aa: CASGRGQVNTEAFF; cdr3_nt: TGTGCCAGCGGAAGGGGACAGGTGAACACTGAAGCTTTCTTT
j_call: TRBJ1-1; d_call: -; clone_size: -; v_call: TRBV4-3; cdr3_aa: CASSQDSDSTEAFF; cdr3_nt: TGCGCCAGCAGCCAAGATTCCGACAGCACTGAAGCTTTCTTT
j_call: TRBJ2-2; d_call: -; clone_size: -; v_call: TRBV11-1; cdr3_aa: CASSLGRVGKPDTGELFF; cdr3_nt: TGTGCCAGCAGCTTGGGCAGGGTTGGGAAACCGGATACCGGGGAGCTGTTTTTT
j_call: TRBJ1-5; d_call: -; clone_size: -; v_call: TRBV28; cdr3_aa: CASREGEPQHF; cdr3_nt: TGTGCCAGCAGGGAAGGGGAGCCCCAGCATTTT
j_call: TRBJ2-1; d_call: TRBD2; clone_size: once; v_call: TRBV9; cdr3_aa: CASSFGTSGGGEQFF; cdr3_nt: TGTGCCAGCAGCTTCGGGACTAGCGGCGGGGGTGAGCAGTTCTTC
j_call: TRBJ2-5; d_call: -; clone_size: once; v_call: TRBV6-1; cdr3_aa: CASSELGGVTQETQYF; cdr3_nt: TGTGCCAGCAGTGAACTAGGGGGGGTCACCCAAGAGACCCAGTACTTC
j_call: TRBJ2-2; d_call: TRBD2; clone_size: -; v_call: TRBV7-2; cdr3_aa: CASSLEIAGAGELFF; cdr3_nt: TGTGCCAGCAGCTTAGAAATAGCGGGTGCCGGGGAGCTGTTTTTT
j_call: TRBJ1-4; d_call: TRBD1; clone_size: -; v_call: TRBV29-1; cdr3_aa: CSVERQGGEKLFF; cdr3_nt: TGCAGCGTTGAGCGACAGGGTGGAGAAAAACTGTTTTTT
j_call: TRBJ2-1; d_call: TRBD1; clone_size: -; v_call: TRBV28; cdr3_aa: CASNKGQGAGLDYNEQFF; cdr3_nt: TGTGCCAGCAACAAAGGTCAGGGGGCCGGCTTAGACTACAATGAGCAGTTCTTC
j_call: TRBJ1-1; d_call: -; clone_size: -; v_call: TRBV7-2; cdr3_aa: CASSLDSVNTEAFF; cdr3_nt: TGTGCCAGCAGCTTAGATTCAGTGAACACTGAAGCTTTCTTT
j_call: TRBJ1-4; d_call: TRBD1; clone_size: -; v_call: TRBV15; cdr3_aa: CATSIEQGGEKLFF; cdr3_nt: TGTGCCACCAGCATAGAGCAGGGGGGTGAAAAACTGTTTTTT
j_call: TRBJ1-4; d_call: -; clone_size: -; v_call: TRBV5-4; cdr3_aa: CASSNTTNEKLFF; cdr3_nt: TGTGCCAGCAGCAATACAACTAATGAAAAACTGTTTTTT
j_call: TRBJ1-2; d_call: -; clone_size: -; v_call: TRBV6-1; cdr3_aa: CASSEGGVLNYGYTF; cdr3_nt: TGTGCCAGCAGTGAAGGTGGAGTATTAAACTATGGCTACACCTTC
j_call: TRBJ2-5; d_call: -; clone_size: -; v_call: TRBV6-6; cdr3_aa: CASKEGEETQYF; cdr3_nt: TGTGCCAGCAAGGAGGGTGAGGAGACCCAGTACTTC
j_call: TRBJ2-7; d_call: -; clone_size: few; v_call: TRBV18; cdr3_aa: CASSSRWRYEQYF; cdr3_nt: TGTGCCAGCTCTTCTCGTTGGAGGTACGAGCAGTACTTC
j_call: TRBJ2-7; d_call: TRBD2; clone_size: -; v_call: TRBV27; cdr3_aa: CASSLGSGTTYEQYF; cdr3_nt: TGTGCCAGCAGTTTAGGTAGCGGGACCACCTACGAGCAGTACTTC
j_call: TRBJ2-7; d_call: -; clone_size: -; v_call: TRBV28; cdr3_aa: CASSLSPAQRKAYEQYF; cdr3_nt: TGTGCCAGCAGTTTATCCCCCGCGCAGCGGAAGGCCTACGAGCAGTACTTC
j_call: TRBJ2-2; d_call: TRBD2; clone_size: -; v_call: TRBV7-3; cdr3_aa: CASSASGLAGGGGELFF; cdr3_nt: TGTGCCAGCAGCGCATCGGGACTAGCGGGAGGTGGCGGGGAGCTGTTTTTT
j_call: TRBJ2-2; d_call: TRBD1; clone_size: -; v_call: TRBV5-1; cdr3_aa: CASKRGQGGVTGELFF; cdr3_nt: TGCGCCAGCAAGAGGGGACAGGGAGGGGTCACCGGGGAGCTGTTTTTT
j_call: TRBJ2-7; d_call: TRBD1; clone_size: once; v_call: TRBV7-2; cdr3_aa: CASSLDRGAYEQYF; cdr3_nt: TGTGCCAGCAGCTTAGACAGGGGGGCCTACGAGCAGTACTTC
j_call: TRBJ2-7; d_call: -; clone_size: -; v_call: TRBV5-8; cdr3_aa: CASSLRVVSSYEQYF; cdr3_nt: TGTGCCAGCAGCCTCAGGGTCGTGAGCTCCTACGAGCAGTACTTC
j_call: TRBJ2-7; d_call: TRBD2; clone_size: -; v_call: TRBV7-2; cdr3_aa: CASSLSSGTYEQYF; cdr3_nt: TGTGCCAGCAGCTTGTCTAGCGGGACCTACGAGCAGTACTTC
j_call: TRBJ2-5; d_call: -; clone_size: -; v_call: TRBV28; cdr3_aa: CASTSEETQYF; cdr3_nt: TGTGCCAGCACTAGCGAAGAGACCCAGTACTTC
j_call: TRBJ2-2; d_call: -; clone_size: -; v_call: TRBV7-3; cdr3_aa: CASSLGTGELFF; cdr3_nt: TGTGCCAGCAGCCTAGGCACCGGGGAGCTGTTTTTT
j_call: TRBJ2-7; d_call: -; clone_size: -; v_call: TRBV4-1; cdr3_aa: CASSVSRVNEQYF; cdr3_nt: TGCGCCAGCAGCGTATCCAGGGTCAACGAGCAGTACTTC
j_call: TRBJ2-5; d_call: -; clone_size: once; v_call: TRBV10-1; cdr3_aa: CASSSGPQETQYF; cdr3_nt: TGCGCCAGCAGTTCAGGGCCCCAAGAGACCCAGTACTTC